This T cell receptor (beta chain) comes out of a study of blood T cell repertoires in COVID-19. Study summary: Samples of COVID-19 (acute and convalescent) were obtained from the United States, Italy and Spain.

V lost 5 bases, J lost 7 bases, and 8 bases stayed unmatched. The V gene's germline CDR1 is SGHNT and CDR2 YENEEA. This CDR3 is 14 amino acids long. Study processing details: How many nucleated cells were present was estimated from reference gene primer amplification. TCRdb's copy holds only in-frame clones and misses some; the assay was immunoSEQ multiplex PCR. That table gives V, J and clone size, and the DNA gave D and trimming. The sample records some 260,000 clones, about 88% being singletons. All enrollees were roughly 18 to 95 years old and from roughly 22 US areas. Researchers sorted participants into cohorts using their self-reported clinical history.

The sequenced sample was PBMCs or T cells enriched from blood (not recorded which). The rearrangement uses TRBV11-3 and TRBJ2-1; 7 nucleotides line up with TRBD2. This TCR came from a man aged 25-40 years with acute COVID-19. The CDR3 nucleotides read TGTGCCAGCAGCCCGGGGGGTTCGGAGAATGAGCAGTTCTTC. This gives the protein CASSPGGSENEQFF.